This T cell receptor beta chain emerged from a study of T cell repertoires in cytomegalovirus infection. Trimming left V 7 bases short and J 4 bases short, with 14 bases between. The CDR3 is 14 residues long. TCRdb reprocessed the reads with MiXCR, giving one entry per CDR3 protein. The top ten hold roughly 11% of the sample, which has more than 150,000 distinct CDR3 sequences, about a quarter seen once. The V call is TRBV12-3 or TRBV12-4, the J call TRBJ1-3, with D possibly being TRBD1 (6 bases). The specimen sequenced was PBMCs. This sequence was found in a human donor in good health (CMV status not recorded). Some clones in this sample may be carry-over from other donors' samples. As DNA, the CDR3 is TGTGCCAGCATCTCAGGGGACTCCGGAAACACCATATATTTT. Its protein is CASISGDSGNTIYF.